This note documents a single T cell receptor (beta chain) sequence. This record comes from a study of siplizumab effects on memory and regulatory T cells. Germline lookup yields CDR1 SGHRS and CDR2 YFSETQ. CDR3 length: 14 residues. V lost 0 bases and J 5 bases, leaving 10 bases between the germline ends. TCRdb's copy holds only in-frame clones and misses some; the assay was immunoSEQ multiplex PCR. The table shows approximately 100,000 clones, with about nine tenths occurring only once. The sequenced sample consisted of CD4+ T cells sorted from blood. This TCR came from a human donor in good health. Some clones in this sample may be carry-over from other donors' samples. The chain combines TRBV5-1 with TRBJ2-3; D possibly corresponds to TRBD2 (5 bases). This CDR3 is CASSLESGIDTQYF. The CDR3, as DNA: TGCGCCAGCAGCTTGGAGTCGGGAATAGATACGCAGTATTTT.